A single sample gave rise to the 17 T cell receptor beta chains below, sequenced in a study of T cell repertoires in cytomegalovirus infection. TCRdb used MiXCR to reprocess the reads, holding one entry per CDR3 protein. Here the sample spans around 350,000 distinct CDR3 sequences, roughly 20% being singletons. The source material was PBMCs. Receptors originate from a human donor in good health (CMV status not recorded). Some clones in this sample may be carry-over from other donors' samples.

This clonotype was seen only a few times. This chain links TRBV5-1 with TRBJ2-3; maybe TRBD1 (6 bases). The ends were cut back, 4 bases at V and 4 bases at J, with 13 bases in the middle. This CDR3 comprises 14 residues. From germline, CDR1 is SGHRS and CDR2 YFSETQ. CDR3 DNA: TGCGCCAGCAGCAACTACAGGGAGTCAGATACGCAGTATTTT. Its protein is CASSNYRESDTQYF. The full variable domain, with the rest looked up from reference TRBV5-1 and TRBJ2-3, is KAGVTQTPRYLIKTRGQQVTLSCSPISGHRSVSWYQQTPGQGLQFLFEYFSETQRNKGNFPGRFSGRQFSNSRSEMNVSTLELGDSALYLCASSNYRESDTQYFGPGTRLTVL.

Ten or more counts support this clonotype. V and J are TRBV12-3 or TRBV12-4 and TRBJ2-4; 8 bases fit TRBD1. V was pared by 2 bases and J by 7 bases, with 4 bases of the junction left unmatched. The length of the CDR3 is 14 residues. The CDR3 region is CASSLWTGKNIQYF. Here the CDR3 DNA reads TGTGCCAGCAGTTTATGGACAGGGAAGAACATTCAGTACTTC.

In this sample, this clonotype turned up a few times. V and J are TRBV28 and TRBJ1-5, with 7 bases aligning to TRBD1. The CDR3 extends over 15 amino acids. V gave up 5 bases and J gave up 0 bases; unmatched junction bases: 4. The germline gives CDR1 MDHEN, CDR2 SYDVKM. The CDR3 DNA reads TGTGCCAGCAGTCGGGGACAGTTTAGCAATCAGCCCCAGCATTTT. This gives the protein CASSRGQFSNQPQHF.

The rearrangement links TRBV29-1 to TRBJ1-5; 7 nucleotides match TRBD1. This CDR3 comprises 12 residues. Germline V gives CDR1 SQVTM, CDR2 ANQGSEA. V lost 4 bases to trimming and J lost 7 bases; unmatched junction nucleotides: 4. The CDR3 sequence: CSVATGEQPQHF. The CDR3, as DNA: TGCAGCGTTGCCACAGGGGAGCAGCCCCAGCATTTT.

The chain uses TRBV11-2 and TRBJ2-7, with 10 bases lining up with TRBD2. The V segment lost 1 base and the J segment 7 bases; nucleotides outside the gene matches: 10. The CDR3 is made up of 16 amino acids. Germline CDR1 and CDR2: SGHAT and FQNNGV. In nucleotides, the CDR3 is TGTGCCAGCAGCTTAGGTCCTAGCGGGAGCCAGGGGGAGCAGTACTTC. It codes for CASSLGPSGSQGEQYF.

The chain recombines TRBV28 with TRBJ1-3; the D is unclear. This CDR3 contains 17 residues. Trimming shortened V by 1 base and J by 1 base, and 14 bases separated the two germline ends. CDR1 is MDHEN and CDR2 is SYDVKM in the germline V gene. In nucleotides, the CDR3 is TGTGCCAGCAGTTTATATGGCGGCTACTGGTCTGGAAACACCATATATTTT. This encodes CASSLYGGYWSGNTIYF.

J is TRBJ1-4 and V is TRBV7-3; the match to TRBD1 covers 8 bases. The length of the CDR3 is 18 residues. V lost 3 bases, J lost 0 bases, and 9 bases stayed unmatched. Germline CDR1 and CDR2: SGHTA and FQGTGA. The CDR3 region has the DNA TGTGCCAGCAGCTTTACCAGGGGGCCGATCGCAACTAATGAAAAACTGTTTTTT. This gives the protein CASSFTRGPIATNEKLFF.

CDR3: CASSDGRGRLNTEAFF. The CDR3, as DNA: TGCGCCAGCAGTGACGGAAGGGGCAGATTGAACACTGAAGCTTTCTTT. The chain joins TRBV10-2 to TRBJ1-1; a possible D gene is TRBD1 (5 bases). V was shortened by 3 bases and J by 0 bases, with 14 bases between the two germline ends. CDR1 WSHSY and CDR2 SAAADI come from the germline V gene. The CDR3 contains 16 residues.

CDR3 DNA sequence: TGTGCCAGCAGGGGGGTCATTCTGGGAGGAGAGCAGTTCTTC. Translation: CASRGVILGGEQFF. The J gene is TRBJ2-1, the V gene TRBV6-6; a weak D match, TRBD2 (6 bases). The germline V gene has CDR1 MNHNY and CDR2 SVGAGI (reference sequence). The ends were cut back, 6 bases at V and 10 bases at J, with 19 bases in the middle. CDR3 size: 14 residues.

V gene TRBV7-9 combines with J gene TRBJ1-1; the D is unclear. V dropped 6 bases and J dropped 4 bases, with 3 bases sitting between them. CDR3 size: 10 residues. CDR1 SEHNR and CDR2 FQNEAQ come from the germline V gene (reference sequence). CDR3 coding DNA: TGTGCCAGCAGTGGCACTGAAGCTTTCTTT. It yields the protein CASSGTEAFF.

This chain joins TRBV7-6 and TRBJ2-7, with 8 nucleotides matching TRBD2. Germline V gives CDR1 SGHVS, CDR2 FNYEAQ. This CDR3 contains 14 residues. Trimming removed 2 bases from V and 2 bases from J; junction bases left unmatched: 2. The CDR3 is CASSLTTSAYEQYF. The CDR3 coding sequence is TGTGCCAGCAGCTTAACGACTAGCGCCTACGAGCAGTACTTC. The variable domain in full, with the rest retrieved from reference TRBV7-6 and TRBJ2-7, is GAGVSQSPRYKVTKRGQDVALRCDPISGHVSLYWYRQALGQGPEFLTYFNYEAQQDKSGLPNDRFSAERPEGSISTLTIQRTEQRDSAMYRCASSLTTSAYEQYFGPGTRLTVT.

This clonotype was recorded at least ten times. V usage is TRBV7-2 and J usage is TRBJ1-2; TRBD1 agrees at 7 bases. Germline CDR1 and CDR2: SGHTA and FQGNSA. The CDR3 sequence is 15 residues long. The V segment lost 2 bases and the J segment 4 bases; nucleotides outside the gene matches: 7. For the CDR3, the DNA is TGTGCCAGCAGCTTAACCCCGGGACAGACCTATGGCTACACCTTC. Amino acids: CASSLTPGQTYGYTF.

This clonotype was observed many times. This CDR3 is CASGLYPGNTEAFF. DNA of the CDR3: TGTGCTAGTGGTTTGTACCCAGGGAACACTGAAGCTTTCTTT. The chain employs TRBV12-5 and TRBJ1-1; D remains unclear. V lost 2 bases and J 1 base, leaving 8 bases between the germline ends. Per germline, CDR1 LGHNT and CDR2 FRNRAP. This CDR3 is built from 14 residues.

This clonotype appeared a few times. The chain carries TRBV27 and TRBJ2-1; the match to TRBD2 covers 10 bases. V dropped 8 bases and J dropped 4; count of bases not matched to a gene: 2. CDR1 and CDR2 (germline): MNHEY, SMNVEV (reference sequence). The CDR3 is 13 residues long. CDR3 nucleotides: TGTGCCAGCGGGACTAGCGTTTACAATGAGCAGTTCTTC. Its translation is CASGTSVYNEQFF.

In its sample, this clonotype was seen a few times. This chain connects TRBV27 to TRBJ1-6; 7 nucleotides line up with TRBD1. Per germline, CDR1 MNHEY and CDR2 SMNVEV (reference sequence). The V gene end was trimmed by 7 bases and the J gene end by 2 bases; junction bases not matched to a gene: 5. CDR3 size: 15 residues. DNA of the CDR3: TGTGCCAGCAAGGCGGGGACAGCCTATAATTCACCCCTCCACTTT. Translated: CASKAGTAYNSPLHF.

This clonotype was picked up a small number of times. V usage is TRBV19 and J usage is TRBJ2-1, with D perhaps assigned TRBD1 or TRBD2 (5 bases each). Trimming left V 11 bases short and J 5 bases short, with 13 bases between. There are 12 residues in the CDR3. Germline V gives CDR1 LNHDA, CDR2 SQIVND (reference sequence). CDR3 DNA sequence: TGTGCCTCAGAAGGGGACCACAATGAGCAGTTCTTC. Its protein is CASEGDHNEQFF.

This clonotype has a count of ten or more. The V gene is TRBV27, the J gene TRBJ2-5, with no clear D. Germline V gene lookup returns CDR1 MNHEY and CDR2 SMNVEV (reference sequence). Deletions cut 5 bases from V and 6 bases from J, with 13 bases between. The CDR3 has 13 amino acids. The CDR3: CASSMMVAKTQYF. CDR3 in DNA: TGTGCCAGCAGTATGATGGTGGCAAAGACCCAGTACTTC.